The 18 T cell receptor beta chains listed next were all sequenced from one sample in a study of T cell responses to AZD1222 COVID-19 vaccine. The table came from immunoSEQ multiplex PCR; TCRdb's copy has only in-frame clones and leaves some out. This table holds roughly 77,000 clones, over 75% found once. Sequences were derived from peripheral blood, sampled on day 0 of MenACWY control vaccination. The receptors originated from an adult in good health.

This rearrangement joins TRBV19 to TRBJ2-6; maybe TRBD2 (5 bases). Deletions cut 5 bases from V and 2 bases from J, with 13 bases between. Germline lookup yields CDR1 LNHDA and CDR2 SQIVND (reference sequence). The CDR3 is 16 amino acids. DNA for the CDR3: TGTGCCAGTAGTTCCCCTATGAGGGCTGGGGCCAACGTCCTGACTTTC. This translates into CASSSPMRAGANVLTF. The full variable domain, rest sourced from reference TRBV19 and TRBJ2-6, is DGGITQSPKYLFRKEGQNVTLSCEQNLNHDAMYWYRQDPGQGLRLIYYSQIVNDFQKGDIAEGYSVSREKKESFPLTVTSAQKNPTAFYLCASSSPMRAGANVLTFGAGSRLTVL.

The chain uses TRBV7-2 and TRBJ2-5; either TRBD1 or TRBD2 may fit D (5 bases each). Germline lookup yields CDR1 SGHTA and CDR2 FQGNSA. Trimming pared 5 bases from V and 7 bases from J, leaving 14 bases between. CDR3 length: 13 residues. In DNA, the CDR3 is TGTGCCAGCAGCCAGACGGGGCGGGCGACCCAGTACTTC. Translation gives CASSQTGRATQYF. Full variable domain (remainder filled in from reference TRBV7-2 and TRBJ2-5): GAGVSQSPSNKVTEKGKDVELRCDPISGHTALYWYRQSLGQGLEFLIYFQGNSAPDKSGLPSDRFSAERTGGSVSTLTIQRTQQEDSAVYLCASSQTGRATQYFGPGTRLLVL.

The V call is TRBV6-5, the J call TRBJ1-3, with D possibly being TRBD1 (5 bases). The CDR3 is made up of 16 amino acids. CDR1 is MNHEY, CDR2 SVGAGI, per germline. V gave up 0 bases and J gave up 4 bases, with 13 bases separating them. CDR3 amino acids: CASSYSKQGLGNTIYF. The CDR3 nucleotides are TGTGCCAGCAGTTACTCGAAGCAGGGCCTCGGAAACACCATATATTTT.

The chain uses TRBV6-5 and TRBJ1-6, with D possibly matching TRBD1 (5 bases). The CDR3 covers 15 residues. The V end was cut by 9 bases, the J end by 0 bases, with 12 bases between. The germline V gene encodes CDR1 MNHEY and CDR2 SVGAGI. The CDR3, as DNA: TGTGCCAGTAGGGCAGGGAGCTCCTATAATTCACCCCTCCACTTT. Amino acid sequence: CASRAGSSYNSPLHF.

CDR3 in DNA: TGTGCCAGTAGTATAGGGGGGACCCTGTATCAGTATTTT. It translates to CASSIGGTLYQYF. The V call is TRBV19, the J call TRBJ2-3, with D perhaps being TRBD1 or TRBD2 (5 bases each). The CDR3 sequence is 13 residues long. Trimming shortened V by 1 base and J by 12 bases, and 14 bases separated the two germline ends. Germline CDR1 reads LNHDA; CDR2 reads SQIVND (reference sequence).

The chain couples TRBV3-1 (or the pseudogene TRBV3-2) to TRBJ1-1, with D perhaps TRBD1 (6 bases). Germline V CDR1 and CDR2: LGHDT, YNNKEL (reference sequence). Deletions cut 2 bases from V and 5 bases from J, with 9 bases between. The CDR3 sequence is 13 residues long. This chain's CDR3 is CASSQRGGTEAFF. The CDR3 region has the DNA TGTGCCAGCAGCCAAAGGGGGGGGACTGAAGCTTTCTTT.

The chain recombines TRBV3-1 (or the pseudogene TRBV3-2) with TRBJ2-7; D gene unclear. Trimming took 0 bases from V and 5 from J, leaving 14 bases between them. This CDR3 is 15 amino acids long. CDR1 is LGHDT and CDR2 is YNNKEL in the germline V gene (reference sequence). The CDR3 region is CASSQEGIEADEQYF. The DNA for the CDR3 is TGTGCCAGCAGCCAAGAGGGGATAGAAGCCGACGAGCAGTACTTC.

The V gene is TRBV7-9, the J gene TRBJ1-1; D remains unclear. Germline V CDR1 and CDR2: SEHNR, FQNEAQ (reference sequence). Trimming shortened V by 3 bases and J by 4 bases, and 6 bases separated the two germline ends. CDR3 length: 12 amino acids. The CDR3 here is CASSFTSTEAFF. The DNA for the CDR3 is TGTGCCAGCAGCTTCACTAGCACTGAAGCTTTCTTT.

The chain is built from TRBV6-5 and TRBJ1-1, with D possibly being TRBD1 (5 bases). CDR3 length: 14 amino acids. The V end lost 7 bases, the J end lost 1 base, and 13 bases lay between the germline ends. Germline V gene data show CDR1 as MNHEY and CDR2 as SVGAGI. The CDR3 protein is CASTQWGGNTEAFF. In DNA form, the CDR3 reads TGTGCCAGCACCCAATGGGGGGGGAACACTGAAGCTTTCTTT.

V and J are TRBV5-1 and TRBJ2-3; 10 nucleotides match TRBD1. The CDR3 loop spans 15 amino acids. The V gene's germline CDR1 is SGHRS and CDR2 YFSETQ. Trimming at V came to 2 bases and at J to 6 bases, leaving 6 bases not matched to a gene. The CDR3 here is CASSFQGDRGDTQYF. DNA of the CDR3: TGCGCCAGCAGCTTCCAGGGGGACAGGGGTGATACGCAGTATTTT.

The chain uses TRBV25-1 and TRBJ2-7, with a tentative D call TRBD1 (6 bases). The CDR3 spans 14 residues. Germline CDR1 MGHDK, CDR2 SYGVNS. Deletions cut 3 bases from V and 0 bases from J, with 9 bases between. CDR3 loop: CASSDRGSSYEQYF. CDR3 DNA sequence: TGTGCCAGCAGTGACAGGGGTAGCTCCTACGAGCAGTACTTC.

The gene calls are TRBV6-5 and TRBJ1-1, with 9 bases that match TRBD1. This CDR3 contains 12 residues. V shed 6 bases, J shed 9 bases, and the junction held 5 bases outside the gene matches. Germline values: CDR1 MNHEY, CDR2 SVGAGI. CDR3 coding DNA: TGTGCCAGCAGCCCAGGACAGGGGAAAGCTTTCTTT. This codes for CASSPGQGKAFF.

The rearrangement links TRBV7-8 to TRBJ2-7; a possible D gene is TRBD1 (6 bases). Trimming took off 3 bases at V and 6 bases at J, with 12 bases between the two ends. The CDR3 sequence is 13 residues long. Per germline, CDR1 SGHVS and CDR2 FQNEAQ. CDR3 DNA sequence: TGTGCCAGCAGCTTGCACAGGGACGTCGAGCAGTACTTC. Translation: CASSLHRDVEQYF.

V and J are TRBV15 and TRBJ2-3; no firm D call. CDR3 length equals 15 residues. The germline V and J ends were trimmed by 3 bases and 2 bases, with 12 bases remaining between them. The germline V gene has CDR1 LNHNV and CDR2 YYDKDF (reference sequence). In nucleotides, the CDR3 is TGTGCCACCAGCAGGAGTGGTGGGATCACAGATACGCAGTATTTT. It encodes CATSRSGGITDTQYF.

This clone was seen only once. This sequence joins TRBV6-5 and TRBJ1-2; 9 bases fit TRBD1. Germline CDR1 and CDR2: MNHEY and SVGAGI. The V gene end was trimmed by 6 bases and the J gene end by 5 bases; junction bases not matched to a gene: 10. This CDR3 region has 15 residues. The CDR3: CASSYASGTGYGYTF. The CDR3 DNA reads TGTGCCAGCAGCTATGCATCCGGGACAGGGTATGGCTACACCTTC.

As regards this clone: No conserved phenylalanine or tryptophan ends this CDR3, so it is likely a read error. No DNA is shown, since the ends of the CDR3 on it are uncertain; the CDR3 is the one TCRdb lists. The genes are TRBV3-1 (or the pseudogene TRBV3-2) and TRBJ2-3; the table's D call TRBD2 went unverified against the DNA. Both ends counted, the CDR3 spans 12 residues. CDR1 and CDR2 from the germline V gene are LGHDT and YNNKEL (reference sequence). The CDR3 here is CASSQEGTSWVI.

The CDR3 DNA follows: TGTGCCAGCAGTTCGAACAGGGTTAGCTCCTATAATTCACCCCTCCACTTT. Its translation is CASSSNRVSSYNSPLHF. The chain recombines TRBV28 with TRBJ1-6, with D perhaps matching TRBD1 (6 bases). The V end lost 4 bases, the J end lost 0 bases, and 13 bases lay between the germline ends. The germline CDR1 and CDR2 sequences are MDHEN and SYDVKM. The CDR3 extends over 17 amino acids. Variable domain in full (rest from reference TRBV28 and TRBJ1-6): DVKVTQSSRYLVKRTGEKVFLECVQDMDHENMFWYRQDPGLGLRLIYFSYDVKMKEKGDIPEGYSVSREKKERFSLILESASTNQTSMYLCASSSNRVSSYNSPLHFGNGTRLTVT.

This chain joins TRBV3-1 (or the pseudogene TRBV3-2) and TRBJ2-2; D is ambiguous. Between the trimmed V and J ends, which lost 7 bases and 1 base, there was a span of 13 bases. The CDR3 contains 15 residues. CDR1 is LGHDT, CDR2 YNNKEL, per germline (reference sequence). This CDR3 reads CASTERCQNTGELFF. The CDR3 DNA sequence: TGTGCCAGCACGGAGCGATGCCAGAACACCGGGGAGCTGTTTTTT.